This T cell receptor (beta chain) was observed in a study of blood T cell repertoires in COVID-19. Study-wide context: Spain, Italy and the United States supplied samples that represented acute and convalescent COVID-19. PBMCs, B-cell-depleted T cells, or T cells were the source of the cDNA or gDNA that made up the material.

As handled by the study authors: Amplification from reference gene primers served as the basis for estimated nucleated cell counts. Clones were sequenced by immunoSEQ multiplex PCR, and TCRdb holds only the in-frame ones, with some missing. V and J calls and clone size are given by that table; D and trimming were obtained from the DNA. Among about 12,000 clones, about four fifths were seen once, and the ten largest hold more than 3%. This clone appeared a few times. The germline V gene encodes CDR1 SQVTM and CDR2 ANQGSEA. Trimming removed 3 bases from V and 4 bases from J; junction bases left unmatched: 3. The CDR3 sequence is 14 residues long.

Sample: peripheral blood. This receptor was taken from a woman aged 55-75 years with acute or convalescent COVID-19. J is TRBJ2-1 and V is TRBV29-1; the match to TRBD2 covers 10 bases. The CDR3 nucleotides read TGCAGCGTTGACCCAGCGGGGGGGTACAATGAGCAGTTCTTC. It translates to CSVDPAGGYNEQFF.